Listed here are 27 T cell receptor beta chains from one sample, sequenced in a study of blood T cell repertoires in COVID-19. Sequencing used immunoSEQ multiplex PCR; TCRdb keeps in-frame clones, though not all of them. The table shows some 530,000 clones, with around nine tenths occurring only once. The sequencing input was PBMCs or T cells enriched from blood (not recorded which). The receptor set was obtained from a woman aged 60-75 years who had recovered from COVID-19.

In DNA, the CDR3 is TGTGCCAGCAGTTACGGGACAGTAATTACTAATTCACCCCTCCACTTT. Encoded protein: CASSYGTVITNSPLHF. The genes are TRBV6-2 or TRBV6-3 and TRBJ1-6; the match to TRBD1 covers 7 bases. Germline assignment: CDR1 MNHEY and CDR2 SVGEGT. The junction had 7 bases not matched to a gene; V was cut back by 2 bases and J by 6 bases. The CDR3 consists of 16 residues.

This clone appeared a single time. The sample contains more than one DNA sequence encoding this CDR3. The chain combines TRBV24-1 with TRBJ1-1, with D perhaps TRBD1 (5 bases). The CDR3 runs 13 residues. Germline V gives CDR1 KGHDR, CDR2 SFDVKD. V dropped 0 bases and J dropped 5 bases, with 6 bases sitting between them. This chain's CDR3 is CATSDLRGTEAFF. The CDR3, as DNA: TGTGCCACCAGTGATTTGCGGGGGACTGAAGCTTTCTTT.

The chain couples TRBV12-3 or TRBV12-4 to TRBJ1-2, with 9 positions matching TRBD1. The CDR3 runs 12 residues. The V gene end was trimmed by 6 bases and the J gene end by 8 bases; junction bases not matched to a gene: 4. The DNA for the CDR3 is TGTGCCAGCAGAACAGGGGGCGGAGGCTACACCTTC. Translated: CASRTGGGGYTF.

The genes are TRBV5-1 and TRBJ2-2; 7 bases fit TRBD1. The germline V gene encodes CDR1 SGHRS and CDR2 YFSETQ. V was clipped by 4 bases and J by 1 base; unmatched bases: 4. CDR3 size: 15 residues. The CDR3 nucleotides read TGCGCCAGCAGCCGGGACAGTTGGAACACCGGGGAGCTGTTTTTT. Protein sequence: CASSRDSWNTGELFF.

V and J are TRBV18 and TRBJ2-1; D is perhaps TRBD1 (6 bases). The CDR3 runs to 14 residues. The germline gives CDR1 KGHSH, CDR2 LQKENI. V lost 3 bases and J lost 9, with 15 bases in between. DNA of the CDR3: TGTGCCAGCTCACCCGATGGGGGCTCGGTTGAGCAGTTCTTC. Amino acid sequence: CASSPDGGSVEQFF.

The chain has TRBV4-1 and TRBJ2-6; TRBD1 might be the D (6 bases). V dropped 4 bases and J dropped 0 bases, with 10 bases sitting between them. From germline, CDR1 is MGHRA and CDR2 YSYEKL. The CDR3 extends over 16 amino acids. CDR3 bases: TGCGCCAGCAGCCCGACAGGTTACTCTGGGGCCAACGTCCTGACTTTC. It specifies CASSPTGYSGANVLTF.

This chain connects TRBV7-9 to TRBJ1-6; 10 positions match TRBD1. There are 15 residues in the CDR3. Losses at the gene ends were 5 bases for V and 7 bases for J; bases not matched to a gene: 5. In germline, CDR1 is SEHNR, CDR2 FQNEAQ (reference sequence). The CDR3: CASSPRQGANSPLHF. In DNA, the CDR3 is TGTGCCAGCAGCCCCAGACAGGGGGCAAATTCACCCCTCCACTTT. Looking up the rest from reference TRBV7-9 and TRBJ1-6 gives the full variable domain: DTGVSQNPRHKITKRGQNVTFRCDPISEHNRLYWYRQTLGQGPEFLTYFQNEAQLEKSRLLSDRFSAERPKGSFSTLEIQRTEQGDSAMYLCASSPRQGANSPLHFGNGTRLTVT.

The chain uses TRBV2 and TRBJ2-5; D unclear. V was shortened by 9 bases and J by 2 bases, with 19 bases between the two germline ends. The CDR3 has 15 amino acids. CDR1 SNHLY and CDR2 FYNNEI come from the germline V gene. This CDR3 is CASQAETGYQETQYF. The CDR3 DNA sequence: TGTGCCAGTCAAGCCGAGACTGGCTATCAAGAGACCCAGTACTTC.

This chain's CDR3 is CASSTLAGETNEQFF. CDR3 nucleotide sequence: TGTGCCAGCAGCACGCTAGCGGGGGAGACCAATGAGCAGTTCTTC. This chain joins TRBV21-1 and TRBJ2-1; the table's D call, TRBD2, was not checked against the DNA. TRBV21-1 is a pseudogene segment. The CDR3 loop spans 15 amino acids.

The chain carries TRBV5-8 and TRBJ1-3; perhaps TRBD1 as D (6 bases). There are 16 residues in the CDR3. Germline V gives CDR1 SGHTS, CDR2 YDEGEE. V was shortened by 0 bases and J by 9 bases, with 19 bases between the two germline ends. The CDR3 DNA sequence: TGTGCCAGCAGCTTGGGGGCACAGGGACGAAGGGGCACCATATATTTT. This encodes CASSLGAQGRRGTIYF.

The CDR3: CATSRDYSGGAGFLTDTQYF. The CDR3 region has the DNA TGTGCCACCAGCAGAGATTATAGCGGGGGGGCAGGGTTTCTCACAGATACGCAGTATTTT. The chain employs TRBV15 and TRBJ2-3; 11 nucleotides agree with TRBD2. The CDR3 consists of 20 residues. With V trimmed by 0 bases and J by 2 bases, 13 bases remained unmatched. Per the germline V gene, CDR1 is LNHNV and CDR2 is YYDKDF (reference sequence).

This clone was seen more than once but under ten times. The chain combines TRBV5-1 with TRBJ1-1; D gene unclear. This CDR3 has 14 amino acids. The V end was cut by 0 bases, the J end by 6 bases, with 12 bases between. Looked up from germline, CDR1 is SGHRS and CDR2 is YFSETQ. CDR3 DNA: TGCGCCAGCAGCTTGGATCAGGCCTCTGCTGAAGCTTTCTTT. It codes for CASSLDQASAEAFF. Based on the CDR3 plus reference TRBV5-1 and TRBJ1-1, the full variable domain is KAGVTQTPRYLIKTRGQQVTLSCSPISGHRSVSWYQQTPGQGLQFLFEYFSETQRNKGNFPGRFSGRQFSNSRSEMNVSTLELGDSALYLCASSLDQASAEAFFGQGTRLTVV.

The rearrangement links TRBV4-1 to TRBJ1-1, with D perhaps matching TRBD1 (5 bases). Germline CDR1 MGHRA, CDR2 YSYEKL. V lost 8 bases and J 10 bases, leaving 23 bases between the germline ends. This CDR3 spans 14 amino acids. The CDR3 region has the DNA TGCGCCAGCCGAGAGCCGGACAAATTTTTAGCAGCTTTCTTT. Its protein is CASREPDKFLAAFF.

There are a few counts of this clone. The chain joins TRBV10-2 to TRBJ2-1; D unclear. The germline gives CDR1 WSHSY, CDR2 SAAADI. The ends were cut back, 7 bases at V and 4 bases at J, with 5 bases in the middle. The CDR3 spans 11 residues. CDR3 region: CASMTYNEQFF. CDR3 DNA sequence: TGCGCCAGCATGACATACAATGAGCAGTTCTTC.

This chain links TRBV15 with TRBJ2-7; TRBD1 is a possible D gene (5 bases). Germline V gene data show CDR1 as LNHNV and CDR2 as YYDKDF (reference sequence). V was trimmed by 0 bases and J by 12 bases, leaving 12 bases between them. This CDR3 has 12 amino acids. The CDR3, as DNA: TGTGCCACCAGCAGAGAGTCGGCAGGGCTGTACGTC. The encoded protein is CATSRESAGLYV.

The chain joins TRBV10-2 to TRBJ2-7; D might be TRBD1 (7 bases). Germline V gives CDR1 WSHSY, CDR2 SAAADI. V lost 7 bases to trimming and J lost 2 bases, with 15 bases between them. This CDR3 contains 14 residues. As DNA, the CDR3 is TGCGCCAGCACTCCGGGGGACAGACCCTACGAGCAGTACGTC. Translation gives CASTPGDRPYEQYV.

This chain uses TRBV18 with TRBJ1-2, with 7 nucleotides matching TRBD1. The V gene's germline CDR1 is KGHSH and CDR2 LQKENI. Trimming took 4 bases from V and 1 from J; bases not matched to a gene: 3. This CDR3 region has 14 residues. The CDR3 region is CASSRGQINYGYTF. The CDR3 nucleotides are TGTGCCAGCTCACGGGGACAGATTAACTATGGCTACACCTTC.

The chain recombines TRBV7-8 with TRBJ2-7, with TRBD1 matching 9 bases. The germline gives CDR1 SGHVS, CDR2 FQNEAQ. The CDR3 has 13 amino acids. V was clipped by 3 bases and J by 5 bases; unmatched bases: 2. The DNA of the CDR3 is TGTGCCAGCAGCTTTACAGGGGGCCACGAGCAGTACGTC. Amino acids: CASSFTGGHEQYV.

This chain links TRBV12-3 or TRBV12-4 with TRBJ2-3, with D uncertain. Trimming removed 3 bases from V and 10 bases from J, with 14 bases in between. This CDR3 contains 13 residues. The chain's CDR3 is CASSFPHLEAQYF. As DNA, the CDR3 is TGTGCCAGCAGTTTTCCCCACCTAGAGGCGCAGTATTTT.

This chain connects TRBV6-5 to TRBJ1-3, with no clear D. The ends were cut back, 2 bases at V and 0 bases at J, with 8 bases in the middle. This CDR3 comprises 15 residues. Germline lookup yields CDR1 MNHEY and CDR2 SVGAGI. The CDR3 DNA is TGTGCCAGCAGTTACGGGTCAGGCTCTGGAAACACCATATATTTT. As protein: CASSYGSGSGNTIYF.

This clone occurred a few times. The gene calls are TRBV5-1 and TRBJ1-2; 9 nucleotides agree with TRBD1. Germline lookup yields CDR1 SGHRS and CDR2 YFSETQ. V lost 5 bases and J lost 9; bases outside the gene matches: 5. The CDR3 is made up of 12 amino acids. The CDR3 DNA sequence: TGCGCCAGCAGATCCGGGACAGGGAGCTACACCTTC. This encodes CASRSGTGSYTF.

The rearrangement links TRBV18 to TRBJ2-5; TRBD1 matches at 10 bases. CDR1 is KGHSH, CDR2 LQKENI, per germline. V was pared by 6 bases and J by 5 bases, with 15 bases of the junction left unmatched. This CDR3 region has 17 residues. The DNA of the CDR3 is TGTGCCAGCTCCCGCCGGGACAGGGGAAGAACGGGGGAGACCCAGTACTTC. Protein product: CASSRRDRGRTGETQYF.

The V call is TRBV3-1 (or the pseudogene TRBV3-2), the J call TRBJ2-5, with D maybe TRBD1 (5 bases). This CDR3 has 14 residues. Germline V gene sequence: CDR1 LGHDT, CDR2 YNNKEL (reference sequence). The germline V and J ends were trimmed by 1 base and 7 bases, with 13 bases remaining between them. CDR3 DNA: TGTGCCAGCAGCCAAGGGCAGGGCGGTGGGACCCAGTACTTC. Residues: CASSQGQGGGTQYF.

V is TRBV11-2 and J is TRBJ2-3, with 10 bases identical to TRBD1. The V segment lost 6 bases and the J segment 6 bases; nucleotides outside the gene matches: 15. This CDR3 has 17 amino acids. The germline V gene has CDR1 SGHAT and CDR2 FQNNGV. The CDR3 is CASSYRTGGSLMDTQYF. The CDR3 coding sequence is TGTGCCAGCAGTTACAGGACAGGGGGTTCCTTAATGGATACGCAGTATTTT.

This clone has more than one count but fewer than ten. The CDR3 is CASRPTGPGELFF. CDR3 coding DNA: TGTGCCAGCCGCCCAACAGGTCCCGGGGAGCTGTTTTTT. The chain carries TRBV7-9 and TRBJ2-2; D might be TRBD1 (5 bases). This CDR3 has 13 residues. Per germline, CDR1 SEHNR and CDR2 FQNEAQ (reference sequence). V was cut by 8 bases and J by 6 bases, with 13 bases left in between. Together with reference TRBV7-9 and TRBJ2-2, the CDR3 gives the full variable domain: DTGVSQNPRHKITKRGQNVTFRCDPISEHNRLYWYRQTLGQGPEFLTYFQNEAQLEKSRLLSDRFSAERPKGSFSTLEIQRTEQGDSAMYLCASRPTGPGELFFGEGSRLTVL.

The J gene is TRBJ2-3, the V gene TRBV23-1; TRBD2 aligns across 10 bases. TRBV23-1 is identified as an open reading frame with a role that is uncertain. V shed 6 bases and J 2 bases; nucleotides not matched to a gene: 8. There are 16 residues in the CDR3. CDR3 region: CASRQTSGIDTDTQYF. The CDR3 DNA reads as TGCGCCAGCAGACAAACTAGCGGGATTGACACAGATACGCAGTATTTT.

This clone was detected once. The chain joins TRBV10-2 to TRBJ1-2, with no clear D. Trimming took off 4 bases at V and 2 bases at J, with 8 bases between the two ends. From germline, CDR1 is WSHSY and CDR2 SAAADI. CDR3 length equals 13 residues. DNA of the CDR3: TGCGCCAGCAGTGTGGGCGAGAACTATGGCTACACCTTC. Translation gives CASSVGENYGYTF.